Sequencing of this T cell receptor (beta chain) was carried out in a study of cytomegalovirus exposure and HLA in healthy donors. Study-level results: HLA alleles were associated with 15,000 to 20,000 TCR beta sequences in a later analysis at 0.05 false discovery rate. A few chains tied to CMV proved CMV antigen-specific in vitro.

Primers included in the PCR were 60 Vbeta and 13 Jbeta primers. Original handling: About 10 million shared chains were among the approximately 87 million unique TCR beta chains that a later analysis counted. Assay used: immunoSEQ multiplex PCR; TCRdb lists only in-frame clones, some missing. The V and J calls and the clone size are those of that table, but D and trimming were determined from the DNA. The sample has around 100,000 clones, around 80% seen once; the top ten hold just under 4%. Concerning this clone itself: Its target is unknown.

The CDR3 covers 14 residues. Germline CDR1 LNHDA, CDR2 SQIVND (reference sequence). The trim removed 5 bases at V and 2 bases at J, leaving 6 bases unmatched. The TCR was taken from a woman in her forties or fifties in good health and CMV-seropositive. This rearrangement joins TRBV19 to TRBJ2-7; 7 nucleotides align to TRBD1. The specimen sequenced was PBMCs. The CDR3: CASSHWDRPYEQYF. The CDR3, as DNA: TGTGCCAGTAGTCACTGGGACAGACCCTACGAGCAGTACTTC.